This T cell receptor beta chain was recorded in a study of radiation and T cells in renal cell carcinoma (dated by TCRdb to 2020 to 2021). Context from the whole study: The samples were drawn from a clinical trial, where primary renal cell carcinomas were treated with 15 Gy of stereotactic body radiation therapy and then removed by nephrectomy 4 weeks afterward. A total of roughly 53 samples underwent TCR beta sequencing, made up of some 26 tumors and about 27 peripheral blood samples. Across all 55 or so samples, 4,016,671 unique CDR3 nucleotide sequences, encoding approximately 2.5 million unique CDR3 amino acid sequences, were identified.

In the case of this clone: Its binding antigen is unknown. No base-level quality is on record; no much larger clone is a single base apart.

Broad study findings and their caveats: Tracking of blood repertoire dynamics stopped at about 4 weeks after treatment, with no follow-up past that point. Because no pretreatment tumor biopsies were available, whether clonotypes were present in the tumor at baseline could not be determined. An increase in top tumor clonotypes in blood was observed from baseline to 2 weeks post-radiation, followed by contraction by 4 weeks, which was taken to suggest transient expansion of tumor-resident clones. Because the trial had a single-armed design, the trial could not examine how radiation dose or scheduling affected the TCR repertoire.

V is pruned by 2 bases and J by 4 bases, leaving 13 bases of the junction without a gene match. The germline V gene sets CDR1 to SGHTA and CDR2 to FQGNSA. The CDR3 runs 17 amino acids, cysteine and phenylalanine included. Solely the CDR3 DNA is kept, with 51 bases framed from the first base. Following the manufacturer's recommendations, the immunoSEQ kit was used to generate TCR beta libraries from genomic DNA. To prepare the libraries, a first multiplex PCR with proprietary primers was run, followed by a second PCR that added unique barcodes, and a bead cleanup was done after each round. A kit-provided positive control reaction and a negative control reaction were included in every sample batch. The final libraries underwent checking on an Agilent 4200 TapeStation D1000 ScreenTape, volumetric pooling, and quantification by qPCR. Sequencing was performed on an Illumina NextSeq500 using a MidOutput 150-cycle cartridge, with 156 Read1 cycles, 15 Index1 cycles, and the kit custom primers. The pooled library was loaded at around 1.1 pM with a roughly 20% PhiX control spike-in. In the paper's pipeline: Vendor-processed data were analyzed in R, with a clonotype defined as all T cells sharing the same CDR3 nucleotide sequence. For clone abundance analyses, frequencies were normalized to the 10,000 most abundant clones per sample. Public T cell clones, averaging fewer than five per sample, were removed before analysis. A difference in abundance of at least 32-fold between compartments was used to define tumor-enriched and baseline blood-enriched clonotypes. Clonotypes expanded or contracted between blood time points were identified with a beta-binomial differential abundance model. Tumor-blood repertoire similarity was measured with the Baroni-Urbani and Buser coefficient, and group comparisons used two-tailed Wilcoxon tests in R. TCRdb mirrors the immuneACCESS table, restricted to in-frame sequences. Some clones are absent from its copies; in checked studies, under half trace to an unresolved V gene, and the reason for the others is unknown. From that table come the V and J calls and clone size; the DNA was used to work out D and trimming. The sample table lists 120,000 to 150,000 clones, approximately 90% of them with a count of one. The ten top clones hold about 4.3% of the sample.

The sample's time point label is to be understood as: baseline pretreatment blood. Read against the paper, the sample's treatment or condition label means: 15 Gy SBRT to primary tumor, nephrectomy 4 weeks later. To follow tumor-enriched clonotypes, peripheral blood was collected serially from radiation-treated patients at baseline and again at 2 weeks and 4 weeks after SBRT. All patients had renal cell carcinoma with clear cell pathology. The QIAamp DNA Blood Mini Kit (Qiagen) was used to prepare genomic DNA for TCR sequencing. Only samples passing all quality control checks were included in the analyses.

The sample in question was blood, obtained from a patient whose treatment included radiotherapy and nephrectomy. The chain was built from TRBV7-2 and TRBJ2-5; the junction holds 7 bases that match TRBD2. This TCR was sampled from a woman between 65 and 79 years old with renal cell carcinoma. The DNA is TGTGCCAGCAGCTTAATCCCAGGATGGGGGGGGAGAGAGACCCAGTACTTC. Its product reads: CASSLIPGWGGRETQYF. The variable domain in full, with residues beyond the CDR3 obtained from the reference TRBV7-2 and TRBJ2-5 genes, is GAGVSQSPSNKVTEKGKDVELRCDPISGHTALYWYRQSLGQGLEFLIYFQGNSAPDKSGLPSDRFSAERTGGSVSTLTIQRTQQEDSAVYLCASSLIPGWGGRETQYFGPGTRLLVL.